The entry below describes one T cell receptor (beta chain). Germline CDR1 reads SNHLY; CDR2 reads FYNNEI. The CDR3 covers 14 residues. With 3 bases removed from V and 1 base from J, the gap between germline ends came to 7 bases. This specimen comes from a study of blood T cell repertoires in COVID-19. Study as a whole: The United States, Italy and Spain provided the acute and convalescent COVID-19 samples. T cells, B-cell-depleted T cells, or PBMCs provided the cDNA or gDNA that served as material.

Methods used by the authors: Counts of nucleated cells, estimated from reference gene primer amplification, were obtained. Clones were read by immunoSEQ multiplex PCR, and TCRdb kept only the in-frame ones, dropping some. Clonal size and the V and J genes are those of that table, whereas D and trimming came from the DNA. The table records nearly 250,000 clones, roughly 86% of them present only once. The specimen was peripheral blood. The clonotype comes from a woman aged 55-69 years who had recovered from COVID-19. The V gene is TRBV2, the J gene TRBJ2-4; D remains ambiguous. The CDR3 loop reads CASSDARAKNIQYF. The CDR3 DNA reads as TGTGCCAGCAGTGATGCCAGGGCCAAAAACATTCAGTACTTC.